This T cell receptor beta chain stems from a study of preoperative IRX-2 immunotherapy in early breast cancer. Generated by immunoSEQ multiplex PCR, the TCRdb table keeps only in-frame clones and is missing some. The table lists 15,000 to 25,000 clones, just under 85% of them singletons. The treatment here: preoperative locoregional IRX-2 cytokine immunotherapy. Germline-derived CDR1 and CDR2 are WSHSY and SAAADI. The germline V and J ends were trimmed by 4 bases and 7 bases, with 20 bases remaining between them. CDR3 length equals 16 residues. The J gene is TRBJ1-5, the V gene TRBV10-2; TRBD1 is a possible D gene (6 bases). The clonotype was recovered from a human donor with breast cancer. This specimen was lymph node tissue, taken after IRX-2 immunotherapy. The DNA for the CDR3 is TGCGCCAGCAGTGGGGTGATACAGGGAACGGCCCAGCCCCAGCATTTT. This encodes CASSGVIQGTAQPQHF.